These T cell receptor beta chains were read from a single sample in a study of glioma-infiltrating T cells. TCRdb redid the calling of the multiplex PCR reads with MiXCR, one entry per CDR3 protein. The sample yields more than 300,000 distinct CDR3 sequences, around 38% seen once. The sample consisted of glioma tissue, nonneoplastic brain tissue, or PBMCs (not recorded which). These receptors were obtained from a human donor with low-grade glioma or glioblastoma, undergoing nonglioma brain surgery, or in good health (not recorded which). CDR3s include the opening cysteine and the closing phenylalanine or tryptophan. A D gene is named only where the DNA matches it firmly. Expanded clones are given a class, and other clones once, few, many or no size at all.

V gene: TRBV4-3
J gene: TRBJ2-7
D gene: .
clone size: .
CDR3 DNA: TGCGCCAGCAGCCGGGGGTCTAGTGTATTTAATGAGCAGTACTTC
CDR3 protein: CASSRGSSVFNEQYF

V gene: TRBV4-3
J gene: TRBJ1-2
D gene: TRBD1
clone size: .
CDR3 DNA: TGCGCCAGCAGCCAAGATCTGGGACAGGGAAACTATGGCTACACCTTC
CDR3 protein: CASSQDLGQGNYGYTF

V gene: TRBV4-1
J gene: TRBJ1-5
D gene: .
clone size: .
CDR3 DNA: TGCGCCAGCAGCCAAGACGGGGGTAGGAGCAATCAGCCCCAGCATTTT
CDR3 protein: CASSQDGGRSNQPQHF

V gene: TRBV6-2/TRBV6-3
J gene: TRBJ2-1
D gene: .
clone size: many
CDR3 DNA: TGTGCCAGCAGTTATTCCCGGGAGCAGTTCTTC
CDR3 protein: CASSYSREQFF

V gene: TRBV14
J gene: TRBJ2-1
D gene: .
clone size: few
CDR3 DNA: TGTGCCAGCAGCCAAAGACGGCCCTACAATGAGCAGTTCTTC
CDR3 protein: CASSQRRPYNEQFF

V gene: TRBV28
J gene: TRBJ1-6
D gene: .
clone size: .
CDR3 DNA: TGTGCCAGCAGACTGCCCAATTCACCCCTCCACTTT
CDR3 protein: CASRLPNSPLHF

V gene: TRBV7-9
J gene: TRBJ2-1
D gene: .
clone size: few
CDR3 DNA: TGTGCCAGCAGCGCAGGACAACCGTGGGAAGGGGAGCAGTTCTTC
CDR3 protein: CASSAGQPWEGEQFF

V gene: TRBV11-2
J gene: TRBJ2-7
D gene: .
clone size: .
CDR3 DNA: TGTGCCAGCAGCTCAATGAAGGGACATAAGTACGAGCAGTACTTC
CDR3 protein: CASSSMKGHKYEQYF

V gene: TRBV28
J gene: TRBJ1-1
D gene: .
clone size: once
CDR3 DNA: TGTGCCAGCAGTTTAGGCCCTACCATGAACACTGAAGTTTTCTTT
CDR3 protein: CASSLGPTMNTEVFF

V gene: TRBV25-1
J gene: TRBJ2-7
D gene: TRBD2
clone size: few
CDR3 DNA: TGTGCCAGCCGCCGGGCGGGAGCCTACGAGCAGTACTTC
CDR3 protein: CASRRAGAYEQYF

V gene: TRBV19
J gene: TRBJ2-1
D gene: .
clone size: once
CDR3 DNA: TGTGCCAGTCAGAGGGCGGTCAACTACAATGAGCAGTTCTTC
CDR3 protein: CASQRAVNYNEQFF

V gene: TRBV10-3
J gene: TRBJ2-1
D gene: .
clone size: few
CDR3 DNA: TGTGCCATCAAATTAGGCAGGGAGTCCTACAATGAGCAGTTCTTC
CDR3 protein: CAIKLGRESYNEQFF

V gene: TRBV4-1
J gene: TRBJ2-7
D gene: .
clone size: .
CDR3 DNA: TGCGCCAGCAGCCAAGCTGGTCGGGGACCCTACGAGCAGTACTTC
CDR3 protein: CASSQAGRGPYEQYF

V gene: TRBV3-1
J gene: TRBJ2-7
D gene: .
clone size: .
CDR3 DNA: TGTGCCAGCAGCCTTCGGGACGGACCTGATCTGAGCTTC
CDR3 protein: CASSLRDGPDLSF

V gene: TRBV20-1
J gene: TRBJ2-1
D gene: TRBD1
clone size: few
CDR3 DNA: TGCAGTGCTACCTCCGGGACAGGGAGAAATGAGCAGTTCTTC
CDR3 protein: CSATSGTGRNEQFF

V gene: TRBV15
J gene: TRBJ2-1
D gene: TRBD2
clone size: once
CDR3 DNA: TGTGCCACCAGCCCCTCTGGGAGGGAGCGGATGAATGAGCAGTTCTTC
CDR3 protein: CATSPSGRERMNEQFF

V gene: TRBV4-1
J gene: TRBJ2-3
D gene: TRBD2
clone size: .
CDR3 DNA: TGCGCCAGCAGCTACTTGCTAGCGGGAGGGCCAACAGATACGCAGTATTTT
CDR3 protein: CASSYLLAGGPTDTQYF

V gene: TRBV6-5
J gene: TRBJ2-5
D gene: TRBD2
clone size: .
CDR3 DNA: TGTGCCAGCAGTCGTAGCGGGGGGGCTGAGACCCAGTACTTC
CDR3 protein: CASSRSGGAETQYF

V gene: TRBV10-3
J gene: TRBJ1-5
D gene: .
clone size: few
CDR3 DNA: TGTGCCACTAGGGGGGCAGGGGGCAATCAGCCCCAGCATTTT
CDR3 protein: CATRGAGGNQPQHF

V gene: TRBV20-1
J gene: TRBJ2-7
D gene: .
clone size: many
CDR3 DNA: TGCAGTGCTAGAGGGCTCCGAGAGCAGTACTTC
CDR3 protein: CSARGLREQYF

V gene: TRBV27
J gene: TRBJ1-1
D gene: .
clone size: many
CDR3 DNA: TGTGCCAGCAGTTTAAGTTTGGGGACTTGGAACACTGAAGCTTTCTTT
CDR3 protein: CASSLSLGTWNTEAFF

V gene: TRBV28
J gene: TRBJ2-7
D gene: TRBD2
clone size: many
CDR3 DNA: TGTGCCAGCAGTTCCCCACAACTAGCGGGAGTAGTATACGAGCAGTACTTC
CDR3 protein: CASSSPQLAGVVYEQYF

V gene: TRBV20-1
J gene: TRBJ2-7
D gene: .
clone size: few
CDR3 DNA: TGCAGTGCTAGAGATCCCCAACGGGAGTTACACGAGCAGTACTTC
CDR3 protein: CSARDPQRELHEQYF